The rows below give T cell receptor beta chains drawn from one sample of a study of cytotoxic CD8 clonotypes in ibrutinib-treated CLL. The data were produced by immunoSEQ multiplex PCR, yet TCRdb's version contains in-frame clones alone and is incomplete. The sample shows about 84,000 clones, 70% to 90% of them seen only once. This specimen was PBMCs, taken before ibrutinib treatment. These TCRs come from a human donor with chronic lymphocytic leukemia. Both conserved end residues are trimmed from each CDR3.

j_call,v_call,cdr3_aa
TRBJ1-5,TRBV6-5,ASSSSQGAGQPQH
TRBJ2-3,TRBV4-2,ASSQDLPLAGGVDTQY
TRBJ2-1,TRBV9,ASSRGTGGWWNEQF
TRBJ2-7,TRBV28,ASSYQGEFTYEQY
TRBJ2-7,TRBV28,ASSLLVSDFGQY
TRBJ1-1,TRBV4-3,ASSRITRGTEAF
TRBJ1-5,TRBV19,ASRVTGYDQPQH
TRBJ1-1,TRBV28,ASRSVGAKAF
TRBJ1-3,TRBV27,ASSAKKEGLSGNTIY
TRBJ2-7,TRBV11-3,ASSQQGSHEQY
TRBJ2-7,TRBV7-9,ASSVDDRDEQY
TRBJ2-2,TRBV6-6,ASSFSGELF
TRBJ1-3,TRBV6-5,ASSYRGFSGNTIY
TRBJ2-2,TRBV5-1,ASSLALGTGELF
TRBJ2-1,TRBV28,ASTPGRTLGNEQF
TRBJ1-5,TRBV19,ASSAPGGWDQPQH
TRBJ1-4,TRBV7-3,ASSLGQGNEKLF
TRBJ1-1,TRBV18,ASSGMNTEAF
TRBJ1-5,TRBV6-1,ASSLGQGHQPQH
TRBJ1-4,TRBV5-1,ASSLLGAGEKLF
TRBJ2-1,TRBV5-4,ASSLWGASPSMKF
TRBJ1-2,TRBV3-2,ATSYGYT
TRBJ2-3,TRBV5-4,ASTGRFEDTQY
TRBJ1-5,TRBV19,ASSPPQGAGQPQH
TRBJ2-3,TRBV14,ASSPSTDTQY
TRBJ1-1,TRBV6-1,ASSEKARGPEAF
TRBJ1-1,TRBV29-1,SVTTTRGGNTEAF
TRBJ1-2,TRBV4-1,ASSPGAGLGGYT
TRBJ2-1,TRBV19,ASILASGTFNEQF
TRBJ2-3,TRBV6-6,ASNRDSSTDTQY
TRBJ1-1,TRBV6-5,ASSQTGGNTEAF
TRBJ2-1,TRBV7-3,ASSLDRAGGSYNEQF
TRBJ1-2,TRBV7-8,ASSSQGVKAPGYT
TRBJ1-1,TRBV5-8,ASSFHPGQGEAF
TRBJ2-1,TRBV10-1,ASSVVSGSSYNEQF
TRBJ2-3,TRBV7-9,ASSLDTTDTQY
TRBJ1-5,TRBV28,ASSPFNQPQH
TRBJ2-2,TRBV5-1,ASTPQASNTGELF
TRBJ2-5,TRBV5-1,ASSKKGQDLQETQY